This entry describes one T cell receptor (beta chain). This clone has just a few counts. The specificity of this receptor is unknown. Nothing much larger sits one base from this clone, and base qualities are not available. Library creation used the immunoSEQ multiplex PCR assay. For the multiplex PCR, a mixture combining 60 forward primers for TCR Vbeta segments and 13 reverse primers for TCR Jbeta segments was used. Amplification of the CDR3 region of rearranged TCR beta genes was performed with a multiplex PCR assay on genomic DNA. Amplified TCR beta libraries were sequenced as 87-base-pair reads on the Illumina HiSeq System. Regarding the original processing steps: Across the 500 to 850 repertoires, a later analysis counted 80 million or so unique TCR beta chains, 9.5 million to 12 million of which were shared by at least two donors. A nearest-neighbor algorithm error-corrected the raw reads and collapsed the reads into unique sequences, merging closely related sequences to remove PCR and sequencing errors. Alignment of CDR3 sequences to IMGT reference sequences was used to assign V, D and J gene segments. Each retained sequence needed at least a six-nucleotide match to both a V gene segment and a J gene segment. A rearrangement was called productive if the CDR3 had no stop codons and remained in frame with V and J, and every other rearrangement was called non-productive. Following IMGT convention, CDR3 was defined as the stretch from the second conserved V-encoded cysteine up to the conserved J-encoded phenylalanine. The earlier analysis of about 640 of the donors excluded any sequence lacking an unambiguous match to a single V gene segment. An earlier analysis of 500 to 700 of the donors classified V segments as functional when productive rearrangements were above 56.7% and as segregating when the standard deviation between donors was above 5%. A statistical classification framework was built for diagnosing cytomegalovirus status from the catalog of TCR beta chain sequences. In a later analysis, V and J genes were assigned by comparing TCR nucleotide sequences against IMGT/GENE-DB human TR gene sequences. In a later analysis, CDR3 sequences and most-parsimonious VDJ recombination scenarios were assigned using the TCRdist pipeline. In a later analysis, each TCR beta chain was defined by its CDR3 amino acid sequence together with its V-gene family, and reads lacking a unique V-gene family were excluded. In a later analysis, approximately 590 highly shared, low-generation-probability nucleotide sequences were removed to address suspected cross-contamination and a sequencing artifact. A later analysis calculated a clonal expansion index for each public chain from normalized within-repertoire ranks of inferred template counts. Generation probabilities in a later analysis came from a VDJ recombination model fitted to out-of-frame rearrangements, and those results were checked against IGoR. In a later analysis, TCR-TCR, TCR-HLA and TCR-CMV co-occurrence was scored with hypergeometric tests, and a repertoire-size bias correction was applied to TCR pairs. To estimate false discovery rates, a later analysis permuted the HLA or CMV assignments 20 times. A later analysis grouped co-occurring TCRs with DBSCAN, adding TCRdist sequence similarity when clustering within HLA-allele-positive subsets. Repertoires with fewer than 30,000 or more than 120,000 public chains were left out of co-occurrence clustering, as were five repertoires with anomalous nucleotide sharing. The table was pulled from immuneACCESS by TCRdb, which kept in-frame rearrangements only. Such tables lose some clones; where checked, under half of the loss comes from unresolved V genes, and the rest has no known cause. V, J and clone size derive from that table, while D and trimming were established from the DNA sequence. For this sample there are 130,000 or so clones; more than 8% appear just once. The top ten hold about 5.5% of the sample.

The cohort was made up of approximately 670 healthy bone marrow donors. All cohort members were sampled while nominally healthy, although unrecorded immune exposures were likely present. The donor was CMV seronegative and belonged to the group of 352 seronegative cohort members. A peripheral blood sample was collected from each donor, and TCR beta sequencing was performed on peripheral blood mononuclear cells. Genomic DNA was extracted from the blood cell samples with the Qiagen DNeasy Blood Extraction Kit. The entry originates in a study of cytomegalovirus exposure and HLA in healthy donors (dated by TCRdb to about 2017). At the level of the whole study: An earlier analysis of some 500 of the donors reported about 290 Gb of sequence data and some 120 million unique TCR beta sequences from about 200 million T cells. Approximately 310 gigabases of sequencing data and tens of millions of unique TCR sequences made up an early release that covered some 640 HLA-typed donors. The genetic ancestry cluster associated with self-reported Caucasian donors included over 80% of the 398 genotyped donors. The study aimed to test whether signatures of past pathogen exposure could be identified by cataloging public T cell receptors. Using immunosequencing, the study profiled T cell repertoires from about 650 subjects and related those repertoires to cytomegalovirus serostatus. Along with the approximately 700-subject first cohort, a separate validation cohort of over a hundred different subjects was used. To predict cytomegalovirus infection status, the study brought together high-throughput TCR immunosequencing, statistical association of individual TCRs with disease status, and machine learning. In a later analysis, previously published TCR beta repertoires from 600 to 850 donors were re-analyzed and high-resolution HLA genotyping was added so that TCR occurrence patterns could be studied. Rather than drawing on any new phenotypic data, the later analysis identified candidate immune exposures from TCR beta sequences and the way those sequences occurred across donors. An earlier analysis of 500 to 650 of the donors applied high-throughput TCR beta sequencing to assess whether each TCR beta V gene segment acted as functional or pseudogenic. Donor age, sex, ethnicity and CMV serostatus were collected together with the repertoire data. A later genetic analysis used genome-wide SNP genotypes for about 65% of the roughly 700 donors, treating that subset as a discovery cohort. Every discovery cohort repertoire had been produced on one sequencing platform. HLA typing covered class I and class II loci at four-digit resolution. The number of donors typed differed by locus, with about 620-630 for A, B, C, DRB1 and DQB1, around 560 for DQA1, 600 to 610 for DPA1, and around 430 for DPB1. Roughly five DR-DQ haplotypes were handled as single units for association and clustering, since linkage in the cohort was strong. On average, approximately 250,000 unique TCR beta nucleotide sequences were sequenced per donor among about 400 genotyped donors of the cohort, with roughly 18% of those sequences being non-productive.

V and J lose 3 bases and 2 bases, and a span of 13 bases separates them. Its CDR3 holds 15 amino acids, cysteine through phenylalanine. The sequence is cut down to CDR3 DNA, 45 bases in frame from base 1. Reading the germline V gene (reference sequence) gives CDR1 LNHDA and CDR2 SQIVND. What the study reported, not specific to this receptor: Linkage disequilibrium might explain the correlated functional status among segregating V segments, but an unknown experimental factor could not be ruled out. This cohort had only TCR beta chains sequenced, and the lack of alpha or paired-chain data limited which features could be detected. It was suggested by the authors that the approach could potentially be generalized to other disease states and immunological phenotypes. Because the 87-base-pair reads could not distinguish some IMGT-functional V segments, including TRBV6-2 and TRBV6-3, those segments were excluded. The sequencing pipeline was judged likely to have produced a cluster of highly shared sequence variants as a technical artifact. A later analysis found that TCR association rates varied across HLA loci, with DRB1 alleles showing the most associated TCRs and HLA-C alleles the fewest. A few of the identified cytomegalovirus-associated TCR beta chains were confirmed in vitro to be specific for cytomegalovirus antigens. Because counts were too low, roughly 18 rarely observed V segments, including chromosome 9 orphons, were left out of the earlier analysis of 587 of the donors. Compared with equally common non-associated chains, HLA-associated TCR beta chains in a later analysis were more clonally expanded and had lower generation probabilities. Because HLA typing was unavailable for some donors at each locus, only the typed subset was used in association tests. Roughly uniform sequencing depth across donors was assumed in presence/absence analyses, although this assumption may not hold. An earlier analysis of approximately 570 of the donors showed that most TCR beta V segments appeared in productive rearrangements either about 90% or about 30% of the time, which broadly matched IMGT annotations. The study gave a list of 150 to 200 TCR beta chains associated with cytomegalovirus. According to a later genetic analysis, donors in an Asian-associated ancestry cluster had fewer N-insertions in productive TCRs than the approximately 610-donor mean. CMV serostatus was the only immune exposure information available for the cohort. When HLA alleles, especially DR and DQ, strongly co-occurred, TCR associations were difficult to assign to individual alleles. A further reported finding was that TCR beta sequences accurately predicted the HLA-A and HLA-B alleles for most subjects in the first cohort. V-gene and J-gene trimming of TCR beta chains was associated with a missense DCLRE1C variant in a later genetic analysis, and the association was replicated in an independent cohort. The classifier was reported to diagnose cytomegalovirus status with high specificity and sensitivity in both the original cohort and the validation cohort. In a later analysis, about 16,000 TCR beta sequences were associated with specific HLA alleles at a false discovery rate of 0.05. Across donors, most TCR sequences were observed very rarely, whereas some public TCRs were present in many individuals. Most CMV-associated TCR beta chains appeared to be HLA-restricted in a later analysis, and the HLA associations seemed to be driven largely by CMV exposure. According to a later analysis, parvovirus B19, influenza, CMV and Epstein-Barr virus appeared linked to several top co-occurrence clusters.

The specimen was PBMCs. The receptor was isolated from a man aged 40-49 years in good health and CMV-seronegative. The chain joins TRBV19 to TRBJ1-2; possibly the D gene is TRBD1, per 6 matching bases. The base sequence is TGTGCCAGTAGTATCCCACAGGGAGAGAACTATGGCTACACCTTC. Its protein product is CASSIPQGENYGYTF.